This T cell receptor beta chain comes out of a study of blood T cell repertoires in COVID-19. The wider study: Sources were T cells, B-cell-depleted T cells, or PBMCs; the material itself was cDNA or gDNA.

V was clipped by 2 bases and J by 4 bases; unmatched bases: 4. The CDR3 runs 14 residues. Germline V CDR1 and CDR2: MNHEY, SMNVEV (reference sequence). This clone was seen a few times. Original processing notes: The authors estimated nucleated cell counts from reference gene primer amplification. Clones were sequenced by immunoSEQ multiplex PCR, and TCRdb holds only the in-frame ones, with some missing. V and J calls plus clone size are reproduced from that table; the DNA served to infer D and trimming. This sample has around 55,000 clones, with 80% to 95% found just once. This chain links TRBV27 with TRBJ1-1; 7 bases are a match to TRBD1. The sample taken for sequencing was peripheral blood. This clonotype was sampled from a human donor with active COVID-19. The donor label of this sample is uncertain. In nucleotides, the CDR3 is TGTGCCAGCAGTTTACGAGGGGGCGTCACTGAAGCTTTCTTT. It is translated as CASSLRGGVTEAFF.